The T cell receptor (beta chain) under discussion was sequenced for a study of early T cells in non-severe SARS-CoV-2 infection (dated by TCRdb to 2020 to 2022). Looking at the study overall: Because TCR sequencing relied on bulk RNA taken from unsorted whole blood, pairing of alpha and beta chains was not possible. What the research found in general, with its limitations: VDJdb matching was skewed toward anti-spike CD8 responses, so virus-specific expansions were likely underestimated and private and CD4 specificities were missed.

CDR1 and CDR2, looked up from the germline V gene, are SGHTA and FQGNSA. From the cysteine through the phenylalanine, the CDR3 covers 13 amino acids. CDR3 DNA only is kept here, 39 bases in frame from base 1. The germline ends are 6 bases apart after V is trimmed by 4 bases and J by 0 bases. The library was made by 5' RACE. For sequencing, a NextSeq 500 was employed. In the TCR library protocol, unique molecular identifiers were attached to individual cDNA molecules to correct for PCR bias and sequencing error. Sequencing covered both TCR alpha and beta chains, and within each sample the abundances of alpha and beta sequences were tightly co-correlated. In the source study's methods: Decombinator V4 was used to annotate TCR sequences for V gene, J gene and CDR3. Expanded TCRs were defined as changing significantly between any two time points under a Poisson model with p below 0.0001. Abundances of TCRs were expressed as counts per million after normalisation to the total number of TCRs sequenced in each sample. MAIT TCRs were defined by TRAV1-2 paired with TRAJ12, TRAJ20 or TRAJ33, and iNKT TCRs by TRAV10 paired with TRAJ18. VDJdb, accessed 1 November 2021, was searched for CMV, EBV and SARS-CoV-2 annotated TCRs, excluding TCRs annotated for multiple antigens. The raw public data were reprocessed by TCRdb itself: fastp quality trimming at Q25, MiXCR clonotype calling, in-frame beta chains only. One record per CDR3 amino acid sequence lists the most common genes and DNA. The V and J calls here are based on TCRdb, not the publication. The sample yields tens of thousands of distinct CDR3 sequences; roughly 4.8% were counted once. The ten largest account for around 15% of the sample.

A case-control design nested within a healthcare worker cohort in London, UK, was used, with weekly nasopharyngeal swab PCR tests and blood sampling performed. Between 23 and 31 March 2020, the week of the UK lockdown, healthcare workers were enrolled and then followed up weekly for as long as 16 weeks. There are many counts of this clonotype. What antigen it recognizes has not been identified. One base away there is no much larger clone; base qualities are not given. Sequencing was done on a sample of whole blood. The chain uses TRBV7-2 and TRBJ2-5; the D gene is not confidently resolved. This clonotype was obtained from an adult who was a healthcare worker with PCR-confirmed SARS-CoV-2 infection or an uninfected control (not recorded which). The DNA is as follows: TGTGCCAGCAGCTCGGACCACCAAGAGACCCAGTACTTC. Its amino acids are CASSSDHQETQYF.